This T cell receptor beta chain emerged from a study of T cell responses to AZD1222 COVID-19 vaccine. Concerning this clone itself: Its antigen is as yet unknown.

Measured with immunoSEQ multiplex PCR; TCRdb has only the in-frame clones, and not every one. The sample lists some 97,000 clones; roughly 86% were seen once. General study results and limits: Regions left unmutated in variants are reportedly the target of nearly half of spike-specific TCRs.

The CDR3 spans 15 residues. V was clipped by 5 bases and J by 2 bases; unmatched bases: 5. The germline CDR1 and CDR2 sequences are SGHAT and FQNNGV. V is TRBV11-2 and J is TRBJ2-3; 9 positions agree with TRBD1. The sequencing used peripheral blood, collected on day 0 of MenACWY control vaccination. This clonotype was obtained from an adult in good health. CDR3 residues: CASSPRTGATDTQYF. As DNA, the CDR3 is TGTGCCAGCAGCCCTCGGACAGGGGCCACAGATACGCAGTATTTT.